The following is a T cell receptor (beta chain) sequence with its context. Its antigen specificity is not known. Within one base of it there is no much larger clone, and no base qualities were kept. The sample contains more than one DNA sequence encoding this CDR3. Reading from cysteine to phenylalanine, the CDR3 counts 12 amino acids. Just CDR3 DNA is preserved here, 36 bases in frame from base 1. At the junction V is shortened by 1 base and J by 5 bases, with 5 bases in between. According to the germline V gene, CDR1 reads SGHTA and CDR2 reads FQGTGA. This entry is derived from a study of radiotherapy plus CTLA-4 blockade in lung cancer (dated by TCRdb to between 2017 and 2018). Regarding the study in general: Among the enrolled patients, about 19% had an objective response, and approximately 33% reached disease control.

The study evaluated CTLA-4 blockade (ipilimumab) given together with focal radiation therapy in patients who had chemo-refractory metastatic non-small-cell lung cancer. Overall study results and their limits: TCR clones derived from tumors expanded in peripheral blood after treatment with radiotherapy and ipilimumab. The strongest predictors of response were reported to be early dynamic shifts in blood T cell clones along with a rise in serum interferon-beta following radiation.

Preparation of the library involved the immunoSEQ multiplex PCR assay. TCRdb carries this immuneACCESS record with in-frame sequences only. Its versions omit some clonotypes, under half of them owing to an unresolved V gene in the studies checked, with the rest unexplained. This sample is represented by around 100,000 clones; roughly 80% of them were singletons. The ten most abundant clones make up about 3.3% of the sample. The receptor was derived from a human donor with non-small cell lung cancer that progressed on radiotherapy plus ipilimumab. Some clones in this sample may be carry-over from other donors' samples. The rearranged segments are TRBV7-3 and TRBJ2-5; no D gene can be assigned with confidence. Sequenced material: peripheral blood, taken from a patient treated with radiotherapy plus ipilimumab. The DNA sequence is given as TGTGCCAGCAGCTTAAACGGCGAGACCCAGTACTTC. Its translation is CASSLNGETQYF.